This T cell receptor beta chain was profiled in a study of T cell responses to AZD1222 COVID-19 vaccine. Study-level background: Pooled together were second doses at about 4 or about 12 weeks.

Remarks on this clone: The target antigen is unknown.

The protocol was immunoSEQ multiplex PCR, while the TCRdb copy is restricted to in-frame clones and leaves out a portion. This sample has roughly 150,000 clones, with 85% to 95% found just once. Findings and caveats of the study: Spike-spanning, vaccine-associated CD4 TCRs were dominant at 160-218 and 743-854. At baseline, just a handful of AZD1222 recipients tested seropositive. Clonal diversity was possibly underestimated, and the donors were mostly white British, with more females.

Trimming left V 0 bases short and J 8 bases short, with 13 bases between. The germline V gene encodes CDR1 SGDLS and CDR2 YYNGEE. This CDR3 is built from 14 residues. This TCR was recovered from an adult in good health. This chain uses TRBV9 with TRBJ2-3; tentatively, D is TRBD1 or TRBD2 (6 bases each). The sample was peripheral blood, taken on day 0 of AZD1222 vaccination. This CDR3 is CASSVALGGGTQYF. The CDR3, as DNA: TGTGCCAGCAGCGTAGCCCTAGGGGGAGGTACGCAGTATTTT.